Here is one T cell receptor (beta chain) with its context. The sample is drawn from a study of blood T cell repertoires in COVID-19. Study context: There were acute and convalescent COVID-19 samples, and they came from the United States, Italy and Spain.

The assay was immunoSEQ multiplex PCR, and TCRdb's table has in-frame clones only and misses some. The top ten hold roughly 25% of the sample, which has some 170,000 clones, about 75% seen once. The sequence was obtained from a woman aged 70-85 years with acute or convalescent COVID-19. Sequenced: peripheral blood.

The CDR3 sequence: CASSSAGGPRNEQFF. The CDR3 DNA is TGTGCCAGCAGTTCAGCGGGAGGGCCGAGGAATGAGCAGTTCTTC. This chain joins TRBV27 and TRBJ2-1; 10 nucleotides align to TRBD2. The germline CDR1 and CDR2 sequences are MNHEY and SMNVEV (reference sequence). After removal of 4 bases from V and 7 bases from J, the junction contained 7 bases not matched to a gene. The CDR3 extends over 15 amino acids.